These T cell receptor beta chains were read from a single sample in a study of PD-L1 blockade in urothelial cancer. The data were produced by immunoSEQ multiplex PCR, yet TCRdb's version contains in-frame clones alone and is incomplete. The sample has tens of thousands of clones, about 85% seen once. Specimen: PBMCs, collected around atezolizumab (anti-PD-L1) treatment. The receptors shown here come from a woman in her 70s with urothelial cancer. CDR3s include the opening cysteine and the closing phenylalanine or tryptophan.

cdr3_aa: CAWSVLFGGAGGELFF
v_call: TRBV30
j_call: TRBJ2-2

cdr3_aa: CASSRTPEIYEQYF
v_call: TRBV7-2
j_call: TRBJ2-7

cdr3_aa: CASSESGRDEQYF
v_call: TRBV10-1
j_call: TRBJ2-7

cdr3_aa: CSAERGTGLGYEQYF
v_call: TRBV29-1
j_call: TRBJ2-7

cdr3_aa: CASSQEGARNQPQHF
v_call: TRBV4-1
j_call: TRBJ1-5

cdr3_aa: CASTGAGANVLTF
v_call: TRBV6-6
j_call: TRBJ2-6

cdr3_aa: CSVAPSGGAGHEQYF
v_call: TRBV29-1
j_call: -

cdr3_aa: CASRTGDWNTEAFF
v_call: TRBV2
j_call: TRBJ1-1

cdr3_aa: CAWNSGSGNTIYF
v_call: TRBV30
j_call: TRBJ1-3

cdr3_aa: CASSQTGGGYNEQFF
v_call: TRBV6-5
j_call: TRBJ2-1

cdr3_aa: CAGGSGQYTEAFF
v_call: TRBV11-2
j_call: TRBJ1-1